This T cell receptor beta chain derives from a study of beta chain features in type 1 diabetes. Study-level results: The similarity of naive, central memory and Treg TCRB repertoires appeared greater among patients than among healthy donors. Shorter templates might be favored by PCR, equally in patients and controls. Moderate yet significant TCRB CDR3 shortening was seen in Type 1 diabetes patients in all four CD4+ subsets. Reduced insertions and increased deletions marked VDJ junctions in type 1 diabetes patients.

Reverse transcribing all isolated RNA meant expressed TCRB transcripts were sequenced. Data came from immunoSEQ multiplex PCR; TCRdb stores just in-frame clones and leaves some out. The sample has around 130,000 clones, approximately 10% seen once. The CDR3 spans 14 residues. V was cut by 7 bases and J by 0 bases, with 12 bases left in between. CDR1 and CDR2 from the germline V gene are MNHEY and SVGAGI. This clone occurred a few times. The antigen is undetermined. Sequenced sample: central memory CD4+ T cells from blood. The clonotype was recovered from a man aged 25-45 years with type 1 diabetes. This rearrangement joins TRBV6-5 to TRBJ1-2; no clear D gene. This CDR3 is CASNPIQTNYGYTF. As DNA, the CDR3 is TGTGCCAGCAATCCCATTCAGACTAACTATGGCTACACCTTC.